This T cell receptor (beta chain) was captured in a study of blood T cell repertoires in COVID-19. V was trimmed by 1 base and J by 4 bases, leaving 10 bases between them. CDR1 SGHTA and CDR2 FQGNSA come from the germline V gene. There are 14 residues in the CDR3. Data came from immunoSEQ multiplex PCR; TCRdb stores just in-frame clones and leaves some out. The table lists about 400,000 clones, 87% of them singletons. J is TRBJ2-5 and V is TRBV7-2, with D perhaps TRBD2 (6 bases). The sequencing input was PBMCs or T cells enriched from blood (not recorded which). This clonotype was obtained from a woman aged 18-29 years with acute COVID-19. The CDR3 here is CASSLGLEGETQYF. For the CDR3, the DNA is TGTGCCAGCAGCTTAGGCCTGGAGGGAGAGACCCAGTACTTC. The full variable domain, completed using reference TRBV7-2 and TRBJ2-5, is GAGVSQSPSNKVTEKGKDVELRCDPISGHTALYWYRQSLGQGLEFLIYFQGNSAPDKSGLPSDRFSAERTGGSVSTLTIQRTQQEDSAVYLCASSLGLEGETQYFGPGTRLLVL.